The 32 T cell receptor beta chains in this list originate from one sample, sequenced in a study of metastatic and nonmetastatic thyroid tumors. TCRdb re-called the PCR reads through MiXCR. Among some 32,000 clones listed, around 19% were seen once. Thyroid surgery was preceded by no treatment in any patient. Sequenced input: blood. The receptor source for this set is a female donor with papillary thyroid cancer or a benign thyroid nodule (not recorded which). Some clones in this sample may be carry-over from other donors' samples.

As for this clone: A junction end diverges from the germline sequence, so it may reflect a read error. The chain is built from TRBV9 and TRBJ2-7; 11 bases match TRBD2. CDR1 and CDR2 from the germline V gene are SGDLS and YYNGEE. There are 15 residues in the CDR3. The CDR3 region has the DNA TGTGCCAGCAGCTCTCGTAGCGGGGGGGACTACGAGCAGTACTTT. Translating it yields CASSSRSGGDYEQYF. The full variable domain, rest sourced from reference TRBV9 and TRBJ2-7, is DSGVTQTPKHLITATGQRVTLRCSPRSGDLSVYWYQQSLDQGLQFLIQYYNGEERAKGNILERFSAQQFPDLHSELNLSSLELGDSALYFCASSSRSGGDYEQYFGPGTRLTVT.

The V call is TRBV14, the J call TRBJ1-1; TRBD1 matches at 9 bases. The CDR3 is made up of 15 amino acids. J lost 6 bases, V lost 4 bases, and 9 bases had no gene match. CDR1 and CDR2 (germline): SGHDN, FVKESK. The chain's CDR3 is CASSLPGTGLPEAFF. CDR3 DNA: TGTGCCAGCAGCCTCCCCGGGACAGGGTTGCCTGAAGCTTTCTTT.

This clone occurred many times. This chain connects TRBV15 to TRBJ2-3, with a tentative D call TRBD2 (6 bases). V lost 6 bases and J lost 3, with 13 bases in between. The CDR3 is 14 residues long. Germline CDR1 LNHNV, CDR2 YYDKDF (reference sequence). In DNA form, the CDR3 reads TGTGCCACCAGGGAGGGCTACCTAACAGATACGCAGTATTTT. It codes for CATREGYLTDTQYF.

The chain couples TRBV30 to TRBJ2-1; 11 nucleotides match TRBD2. CDR3 size: 14 residues. After removal of 8 bases from V and 4 bases from J, the junction contained 7 bases not matched to a gene. Germline values: CDR1 GTSNPN, CDR2 SVGIG (reference sequence). DNA of the CDR3: TGTGCCCGCCGGGGGACTAGCGGATACAATGAGCAGTTCTTC. Translating gives CARRGTSGYNEQFF.

Details on this clone: The identical CDR3 is also encoded by other nucleotide sequences in the sample. The gene calls are TRBV5-8 and TRBJ1-2; a weak D match, TRBD1 (6 bases). The germline CDR1 and CDR2 sequences are SGHTS and YDEGEE. This CDR3 is 14 amino acids long. V lost 4 bases and J 3 bases, leaving 13 bases between the germline ends. Here the CDR3 reads CASSLRGSDYGYTF. The CDR3 nucleotides are TGTGCCAGCAGCCTCAGGGGTTCTGACTATGGCTACACCTTC.

This clone occurred many times. The chain recombines TRBV20-1 with TRBJ2-1; TRBD2 matches 8 bases. The trim removed 2 bases at V and 10 bases at J, leaving 7 bases unmatched. This CDR3 contains 13 residues. Germline lookup yields CDR1 DFQATT and CDR2 SNEGSKA (reference sequence). The DNA of the CDR3 is TGCAGTGCTAGACCCCCCGGGAGGGGCGAGCAGTTCTTC. This codes for CSARPPGRGEQFF.

By share, this clone counts as medium-sized (0.01 to 0.1%). CDR3 protein: CASSLLAGETQYF. CDR3 bases: TGTGCCAGCAGTTTACTGGCTGGGGAGACCCAGTACTTC. This rearrangement joins TRBV12-3 or TRBV12-4 to TRBJ2-5; no firm D call. V gave up 2 bases and J gave up 5 bases, with 9 bases separating them. This CDR3 is built from 13 residues.

This clone was found many times. The chain joins TRBV5-5 to TRBJ1-4; D possibly corresponds to TRBD1 (6 bases). The CDR3 runs to 14 residues. Looked up from germline, CDR1 is SGHKS and CDR2 is YYEKEE (reference sequence). In DNA, the CDR3 is TGTGCGACAGCGAGGGGGGCAGCTAATGAAAAACTGTTTTTT. Its translation: CATARGAANEKLFF.

The chain recombines TRBV3-1 with TRBJ2-7; possibly TRBD1 for D (6 bases). Germline CDR1 is LGHDT and CDR2 is YNNKEL (reference sequence). V lost 3 bases and J 4 bases, leaving 10 bases between the germline ends. The CDR3 is made up of 13 amino acids. CDR3 DNA: TGTGCCAGCAGCCATCGTGACAGGTACGAGCAGTACTTC. It translates to CASSHRDRYEQYF.

This clone occurred a few times. This chain links TRBV6-1 with TRBJ1-4; a possible D gene is TRBD1 (6 bases). Trimming pared 4 bases from V and 4 bases from J, leaving 10 bases between. The CDR3 contains 14 residues. In germline, CDR1 is MNHNS, CDR2 SASEGT. CDR3 in amino acids: CASSADSYNEKLFF. The CDR3, as DNA: TGTGCCAGCAGTGCGGACAGCTATAATGAAAAACTGTTTTTT.

This clone is labeled medium-sized (0.01 to 0.1%). The chain has TRBV20-1 and TRBJ2-1, with 12 bases lining up with TRBD2. The CDR3 covers 16 residues. Per germline, CDR1 DFQATT and CDR2 SNEGSKA (reference sequence). The trim removed 6 bases at V and 6 bases at J, leaving 12 bases unmatched. CDR3 loop: CSAPISGLAGGNEQFF. As DNA, the CDR3 is TGCAGTGCCCCGATCTCGGGACTAGCGGGTGGCAATGAGCAGTTCTTC.

This clone was seen ten or more times. The rearrangement joins TRBV28 to TRBJ2-7; D gene uncertain. CDR3 length equals 16 residues. Germline V CDR1 and CDR2: MDHEN, SYDVKM. The V end was cut by 7 bases, the J end by 0 bases, with 19 bases between. CDR3 amino acids: CASTPVLRERSYEQYF. The DNA of the CDR3 is TGTGCCAGCACCCCCGTTCTGCGAGAGCGCTCCTACGAGCAGTACTTC.

This clone showed up many times. Other DNA sequences from this sample encode an identical CDR3 as well. The rearrangement joins TRBV19 to TRBJ2-1, with D possibly TRBD2 on 5 matching bases. The CDR3 extends over 15 amino acids. The germline CDR1 and CDR2 sequences are LNHDA and SQIVND (reference sequence). V lost 6 bases and J 6 bases, leaving 18 bases between the germline ends. The DNA for the CDR3 is TGTGCCAGTAGCCCTATACACACGGGGAGCAATGAGCAGTTCTTC. Protein product: CASSPIHTGSNEQFF.

The gene calls are TRBV30 and TRBJ1-2, with D possibly TRBD1 on 6 matching bases. The CDR3 extends over 14 amino acids. Germline loops: CDR1 GTSNPN, CDR2 SVGIG (reference sequence). Trimming took off 8 bases at V and 4 bases at J, with 20 bases between the two ends. For the CDR3, the DNA is TGTGCCGCCTGGATTGCGAGGGGGGTCTATGGCTACACCTTC. Its protein is CAAWIARGVYGYTF.

There are a few counts of this clone. The CDR3 here is CASSYDGSNTGELFF. The CDR3 region has the DNA TGTGCCAGCAGTTACGACGGCTCGAACACCGGGGAGCTGTTTTTT. The chain recombines TRBV6-2 or TRBV6-3 with TRBJ2-2; D remains ambiguous. The germline CDR1 and CDR2 sequences are MNHEY and SVGEGT. The CDR3 sequence is 15 residues long. Trimming left V 2 bases short and J 0 bases short, with 7 bases between.

This clone was recorded at least ten times. The genes are TRBV11-2 and TRBJ1-1; no reliable D call. The V end was cut by 2 bases, the J end by 2 bases, with 6 bases between. Germline V gene lookup returns CDR1 SGHAT and CDR2 FQNNGV. This CDR3 has 13 amino acids. This chain's CDR3 is CASSLTENTEAFF. CDR3 sequence (DNA): TGTGCCAGCAGCTTAACAGAAAACACTGAAGCTTTCTTT.

This clone has a handful of counts. The chain couples TRBV6-1 to TRBJ2-1; 10 bases agree with TRBD2. This CDR3 has 16 amino acids. With V trimmed by 6 bases and J by 9 bases, 14 bases remained unmatched. The germline CDR1 and CDR2 sequences are MNHNS and SASEGT. The CDR3: CASRPLVAGGGGEQFF. Written as DNA, the CDR3 is TGTGCCAGCAGGCCCCTAGTAGCGGGAGGAGGGGGTGAGCAGTTCTTC.

The sample holds many counts of this clone. CDR3 amino acids: CASSVLGRGGGYTF. In DNA form, the CDR3 reads TGTGCCAGCAGCGTACTGGGGCGCGGGGGTGGCTACACCTTC. The chain employs TRBV7-2 and TRBJ1-2, with D maybe TRBD1 (5 bases). The V and J ends lost 5 bases and 7 bases respectively, with 17 bases between them. The CDR3 is 14 residues long. The germline V gene has CDR1 SGHTA and CDR2 FQGNSA.

This chain connects TRBV6-1 to TRBJ2-1, with D tentatively TRBD1 (6 bases). Trimming removed 4 bases from V and 4 bases from J, with 14 bases in between. CDR1 MNHNS and CDR2 SASEGT come from the germline V gene. This CDR3 contains 15 residues. The CDR3, as DNA: TGTGCCAGCAGTGTTCAGCTGGGGGCGTACAATGAGCAGTTCTTC. Translating it yields CASSVQLGAYNEQFF.

This clone was observed many times. The chain uses TRBV18 and TRBJ2-2; 7 nucleotides agree with TRBD1. The CDR3 sequence is 15 residues long. Per germline, CDR1 KGHSH and CDR2 LQKENI. Trimming at V came to 4 bases and at J to 6 bases, leaving 8 bases not matched to a gene. This CDR3 is CASSQGQASSGELFF. CDR3 nucleotides: TGTGCCAGCTCACAAGGACAGGCTTCTTCCGGGGAGCTGTTTTTT.

This clone has just a few counts. The sample has other DNA sequences that encode this CDR3 too. This sequence joins TRBV6-2 or TRBV6-3 and TRBJ1-1; tentative D call: TRBD1 (5 bases). Germline V gives CDR1 MNHEY, CDR2 SVGEGT. This CDR3 is built from 11 residues. V gave up 5 bases and J gave up 4 bases, with 5 bases separating them. Written as DNA, the CDR3 is TGTGCCAGCAGTCAGGGCACTGAAGCTTTCTTT. The encoded protein is CASSQGTEAFF.

This clone appeared many times. The rearrangement uses TRBV27 and TRBJ2-7; 7 bases align to TRBD1. Germline V gene sequence: CDR1 MNHEY, CDR2 SMNVEV (reference sequence). CDR3 size: 14 residues. J gave up 7 bases and V 6 bases, and 12 bases lay outside the gene matches. The CDR3 coding sequence is TGTGCCAGCAGGGATCTCAAGGGGGCGTGGGAGCAGTACTTC. This encodes CASRDLKGAWEQYF.

This clone was observed at least ten times. The V and J genes are TRBV27 and TRBJ1-2; D possibly corresponds to TRBD1 (5 bases). CDR3 length equals 14 residues. Germline V lookup: CDR1 MNHEY, CDR2 SMNVEV (reference sequence). Trimming took 5 bases from V and 4 from J, leaving 14 bases between them. This chain's CDR3 is CASSPSPGFYGYTF. DNA of the CDR3: TGTGCCAGCAGTCCCTCCCCAGGGTTCTATGGCTACACCTTC.

This clone was observed a few times. CDR3 in amino acids: CAISGGADLRNEQFF. In DNA, the CDR3 is TGTGCCATCAGTGGAGGAGCGGACCTACGTAATGAGCAGTTCTTC. V and J are TRBV10-3 and TRBJ2-1, with a weak D call TRBD2 (5 bases). CDR3 size: 15 residues. V lost 4 bases, J lost 7 bases, and 17 bases lay in between. The germline gives CDR1 ENHRY, CDR2 SYGVKD.

This clone was seen many times. The chain uses TRBV11-1 and TRBJ2-3, with 9 bases matching TRBD2. V gave up 5 bases and J gave up 2 bases; unmatched junction bases: 8. The CDR3 has 16 amino acids. CDR1 is SGHAT, CDR2 FQDESV, per germline (reference sequence). Written as DNA, the CDR3 is TGTGCCAGCAGCCTGGATCGCGGGAGGGCCACAGATACGCAGTATTTT. Its translation is CASSLDRGRATDTQYF.

The chain combines TRBV3-1 with TRBJ2-7; D uncertain. From germline, CDR1 is LGHDT and CDR2 YNNKEL (reference sequence). Trimming took off 1 base at V and 0 bases at J, with 7 bases between the two ends. CDR3 length: 14 residues. The CDR3 sequence is CASSQGFSSYEQYF. CDR3 coding DNA: TGTGCCAGCAGCCAAGGTTTTAGCTCCTACGAGCAGTACTTC.

The chain combines TRBV6-1 with TRBJ1-5, with no clear D. V was clipped by 6 bases and J by 6 bases, with 12 bases between them. Germline assignment: CDR1 MNHNS and CDR2 SASEGT. The CDR3 runs 13 residues. The CDR3 DNA follows: TGTGCCAGCAGCCTTACCAGGAGTCAGCCCCAGCATTTT. Translation gives CASSLTRSQPQHF.

This clone was counted many times. CDR3 bases: TGCGCCAGCAGCACACGAGGGGAGACCCAGTACTTC. It translates to CASSTRGETQYF. The chain has TRBV5-1 and TRBJ2-5; possibly TRBD2 for D (5 bases). V was trimmed by 4 bases and J by 5 bases, leaving 9 bases between them. The CDR3 contains 12 residues. CDR1 and CDR2 (germline): SGHRS, YFSETQ.

This clone has a count of ten or more. V is TRBV6-4 and J is TRBJ2-2; the D is unclear. This CDR3 has 14 amino acids. CDR1 is MRHNA, CDR2 SNTAGT, per germline. V lost 3 bases, J lost 4 bases, and 9 bases lay in between. Written as DNA, the CDR3 is TGTGCCAGCAGTGATGGGGTGAGCACCGGGGAGCTGTTTTTT. This encodes CASSDGVSTGELFF.

This clone was seen ten or more times. The V gene is TRBV2, the J gene TRBJ1-5; tentatively, D is TRBD1 (6 bases). The CDR3 is 13 amino acids. Between the trimmed V and J ends, which lost 6 bases and 7 bases, there was a span of 13 bases. Germline V gives CDR1 SNHLY, CDR2 FYNNEI. The CDR3 sequence: CASRAGVGQPQHF. In DNA, the CDR3 is TGTGCCAGCAGAGCAGGGGTAGGGCAGCCCCAGCATTTT.

In this sample, this clone turned up a few times. This clone may be a read error of a much larger clone one base away. The chain joins TRBV6-1 to TRBJ2-1, with 7 bases fitting TRBD1. Germline V gene lookup returns CDR1 MNHNS and CDR2 SASEGT. This CDR3 is built from 14 residues. J lost 0 bases, V lost 10 bases, and 6 bases had no gene match. Written as DNA, the CDR3 is TGTGCCACCGAAGGGGGCTTCTCCTACAATGAGCAGTTCTTC. Translated, it gives CATEGGFSYNEQFF.

This clone was seen more than once but under ten times. CDR3 residues: CASQDRENYEQYF. The CDR3, as DNA: TGTGCCAGCCAGGACAGGGAGAACTACGAGCAGTACTTC. The rearrangement links TRBV27 to TRBJ2-7; 8 nucleotides match TRBD1. The junction had 6 bases not matched to a gene; V was cut back by 8 bases and J by 3 bases. The CDR3 consists of 13 residues. Germline lookup yields CDR1 MNHEY and CDR2 SMNVEV (reference sequence).